These 4 T cell receptor beta chains came from one sample sequenced in a study of blood T cell repertoires in COVID-19 (dated by TCRdb to the early 2020s). Library preparation was by the immunoSEQ multiplex PCR assay. Drawn from immuneACCESS, this table holds only the in-frame rearrangements with V and J called that TCRdb kept. Clones are partly lost; checked studies trace under half to an unresolved V gene and leave the rest unexplained. In this sample the table shows about 140,000 clones, about 86% of which occur a single time. 3.5% to 4.5% of the sample comes from the top ten. The sequenced sample consisted of peripheral blood. Receptors were obtained from a woman in her sixties with acute or convalescent COVID-19.

V is TRBV28 and J is TRBJ1-1; D remains ambiguous. This CDR3 spans 13 amino acids. The germline CDR1 and CDR2 sequences are MDHEN and SYDVKM. The V end was cut by 3 bases, the J end by 5 bases, with 10 bases between. The CDR3 sequence: CASSFLGGTEAFF. The CDR3 DNA is TGTGCCAGCAGTTTTCTAGGAGGTACTGAAGCTTTCTTT.

This chain links TRBV11-2 with TRBJ2-1; D is unresolved. CDR3 length equals 13 residues. V lost 1 base, J lost 9 bases, and 10 bases lay in between. Germline V gives CDR1 SGHAT, CDR2 FQNNGV. This CDR3 is CASSLGRGGEQFF. As DNA, the CDR3 is TGTGCCAGCAGCTTAGGGCGCGGCGGTGAGCAGTTCTTC.

This clone was observed a handful of times. The V call is TRBV6-2 or TRBV6-3, the J call TRBJ2-7, with 11 bases fitting TRBD2. The CDR3 covers 20 residues. The trim removed 5 bases at V and 2 bases at J, leaving 20 bases unmatched. CDR1 and CDR2 from the germline V gene are MNHEY and SVGEGT. The CDR3 reads CASSQLWDLWVSGRAYEQYF. The CDR3 DNA reads as TGTGCCAGCAGTCAGCTGTGGGACCTTTGGGTTAGCGGGAGGGCCTACGAGCAGTACTTC.

In this sample, this clone turned up once. The V call is TRBV3-1 (or the pseudogene TRBV3-2), the J call TRBJ1-5; a possible D gene is TRBD1 (6 bases). Germline V gene lookup returns CDR1 LGHDT and CDR2 YNNKEL (reference sequence). The CDR3 covers 22 residues. The V and J ends lost 0 bases and 0 bases respectively, with 27 bases between them. The CDR3 DNA reads TGTGCCAGCAGCCAAGACCAATTAGCACCGGGACAAAGCCTCTATAGCAATCAGCCCCAGCATTTT. It encodes CASSQDQLAPGQSLYSNQPQHF.